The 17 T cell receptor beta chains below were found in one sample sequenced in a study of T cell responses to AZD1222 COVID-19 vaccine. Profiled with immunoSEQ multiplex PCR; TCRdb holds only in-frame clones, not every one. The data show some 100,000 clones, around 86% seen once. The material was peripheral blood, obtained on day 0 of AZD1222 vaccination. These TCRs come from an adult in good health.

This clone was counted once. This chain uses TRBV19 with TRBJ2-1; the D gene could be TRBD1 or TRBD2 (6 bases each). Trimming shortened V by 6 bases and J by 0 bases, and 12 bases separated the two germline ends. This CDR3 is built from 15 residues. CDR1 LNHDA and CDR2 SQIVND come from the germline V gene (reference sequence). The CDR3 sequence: CASSGGSSSYNEQFF. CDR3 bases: TGTGCCAGTAGCGGGGGCTCTAGCTCCTACAATGAGCAGTTCTTC.

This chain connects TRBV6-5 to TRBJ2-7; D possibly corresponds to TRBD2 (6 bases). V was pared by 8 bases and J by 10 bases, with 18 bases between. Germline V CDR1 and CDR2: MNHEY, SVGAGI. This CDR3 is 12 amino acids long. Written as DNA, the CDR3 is TGTGCCAGCGTGGGGCTAGCGAGACTCCAGTACTTC. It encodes CASVGLARLQYF.

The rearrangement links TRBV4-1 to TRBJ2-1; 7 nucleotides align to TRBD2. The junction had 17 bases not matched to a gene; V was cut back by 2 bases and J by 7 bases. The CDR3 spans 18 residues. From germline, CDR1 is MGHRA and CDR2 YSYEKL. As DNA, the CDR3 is TGCGCCAGCAGCCAACCCTACGTCCTAGCGGAACCTGGGAATGAGCAGTTCTTC. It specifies CASSQPYVLAEPGNEQFF.

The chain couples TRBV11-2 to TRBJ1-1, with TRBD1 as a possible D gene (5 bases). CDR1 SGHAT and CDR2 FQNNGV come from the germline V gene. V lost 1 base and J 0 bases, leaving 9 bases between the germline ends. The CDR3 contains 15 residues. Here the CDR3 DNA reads TGTGCCAGCAGCTTAGTCGGAGGGGTGAACACTGAAGCTTTCTTT. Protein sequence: CASSLVGGVNTEAFF.

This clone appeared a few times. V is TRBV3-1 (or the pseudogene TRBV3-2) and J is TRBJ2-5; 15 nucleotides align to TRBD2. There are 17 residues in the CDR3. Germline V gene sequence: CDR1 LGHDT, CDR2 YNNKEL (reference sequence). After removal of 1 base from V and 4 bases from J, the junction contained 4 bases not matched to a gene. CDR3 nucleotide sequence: TGTGCCAGCAGCCAAGGGACTAGCGGGGGGGCTGGAGAGACCCAGTACTTC. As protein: CASSQGTSGGAGETQYF.

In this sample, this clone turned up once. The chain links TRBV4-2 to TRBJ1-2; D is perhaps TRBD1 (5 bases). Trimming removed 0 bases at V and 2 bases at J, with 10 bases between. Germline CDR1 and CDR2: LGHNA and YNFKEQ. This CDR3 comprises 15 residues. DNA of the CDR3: TGTGCCAGCAGCCAAGACAGAGGGGACAACTATGGCTACACCTTC. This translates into CASSQDRGDNYGYTF.

CDR3 nucleotide sequence: TGTGCCATTGGACCAGACGGAAGCAATCAGCCCCAGCATTTT. Amino acid sequence: CAIGPDGSNQPQHF. The chain recombines TRBV19 with TRBJ1-5; no reliable D call. This CDR3 is 14 amino acids long. CDR1 LNHDA and CDR2 SQIVND come from the germline V gene (reference sequence). V lost 10 bases and J lost 1, with 14 bases in between. The full variable domain, its missing parts supplied by reference TRBV19 and TRBJ1-5, is DGGITQSPKYLFRKEGQNVTLSCEQNLNHDAMYWYRQDPGQGLRLIYYSQIVNDFQKGDIAEGYSVSREKKESFPLTVTSAQKNPTAFYLCAIGPDGSNQPQHFGDGTRLSIL.

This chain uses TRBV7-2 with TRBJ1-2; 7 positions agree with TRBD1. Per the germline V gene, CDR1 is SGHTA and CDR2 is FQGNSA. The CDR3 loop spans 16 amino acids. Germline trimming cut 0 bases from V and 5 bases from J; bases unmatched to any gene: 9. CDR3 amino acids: CASSLALAGGGYGYTF. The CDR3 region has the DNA TGTGCCAGCAGCTTAGCTCTGGCAGGGGGTGGGTATGGCTACACCTTC. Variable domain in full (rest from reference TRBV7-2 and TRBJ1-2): GAGVSQSPSNKVTEKGKDVELRCDPISGHTALYWYRQSLGQGLEFLIYFQGNSAPDKSGLPSDRFSAERTGGSVSTLTIQRTQQEDSAVYLCASSLALAGGGYGYTFGSGTRLTVV.

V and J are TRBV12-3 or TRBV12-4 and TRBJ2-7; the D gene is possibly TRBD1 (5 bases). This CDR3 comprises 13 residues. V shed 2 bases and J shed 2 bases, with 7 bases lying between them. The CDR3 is CASSLSGTYEQYF. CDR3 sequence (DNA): TGTGCCAGCAGTTTATCAGGGACCTACGAGCAGTACTTC.

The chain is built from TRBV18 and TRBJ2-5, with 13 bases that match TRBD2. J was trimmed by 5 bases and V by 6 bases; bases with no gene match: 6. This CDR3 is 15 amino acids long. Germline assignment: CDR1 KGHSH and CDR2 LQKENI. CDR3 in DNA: TGTGCCAGCTCTCGCGGGACTAGCGGGACTGAGACCCAGTACTTC. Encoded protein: CASSRGTSGTETQYF.

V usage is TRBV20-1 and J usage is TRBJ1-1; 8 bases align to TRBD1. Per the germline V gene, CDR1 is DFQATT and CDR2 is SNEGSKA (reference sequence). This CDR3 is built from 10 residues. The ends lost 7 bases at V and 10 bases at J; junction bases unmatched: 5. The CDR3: CSVIRGRAFF. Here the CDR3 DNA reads TGCAGTGTTATCAGGGGGCGAGCTTTCTTT.

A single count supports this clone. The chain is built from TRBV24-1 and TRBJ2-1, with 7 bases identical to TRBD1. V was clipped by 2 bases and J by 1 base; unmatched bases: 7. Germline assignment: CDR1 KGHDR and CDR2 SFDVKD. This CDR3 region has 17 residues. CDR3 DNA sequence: TGTGCCACCAGTGATTCACAGGGGTCCTTATCCTACAATGAGCAGTTCTTC. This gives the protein CATSDSQGSLSYNEQFF.

CDR3 bases: TGTGCCATCAGTGACACGGGGGGGTGGATGGATACGCAGTATTTT. It is translated as CAISDTGGWMDTQYF. The gene calls are TRBV10-3 and TRBJ2-3; 8 bases align to TRBD2. The length of the CDR3 is 15 residues. CDR1 is ENHRY, CDR2 SYGVKD, per germline. V was clipped by 3 bases and J by 6 bases; unmatched bases: 8.

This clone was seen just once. The CDR3: CATHNRGRKAGELFF. The CDR3 bases are TGTGCCACCCATAACAGGGGGCGTAAAGCCGGGGAGCTGTTTTTT. The J gene is TRBJ2-2, the V gene TRBV28; 9 bases are a match to TRBD1. The CDR3 totals 15 residues. The germline V gene has CDR1 MDHEN and CDR2 SYDVKM. V trimming: 10 bases; J trimming: 6 bases; junction bases outside the gene matches: 12.

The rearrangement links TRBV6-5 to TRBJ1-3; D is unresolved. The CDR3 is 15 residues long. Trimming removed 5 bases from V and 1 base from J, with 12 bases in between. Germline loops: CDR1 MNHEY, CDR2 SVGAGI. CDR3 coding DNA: TGTGCCAGCAGTCCCAACATCATTTCTGGAAACACCATATATTTT. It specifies CASSPNIISGNTIYF.

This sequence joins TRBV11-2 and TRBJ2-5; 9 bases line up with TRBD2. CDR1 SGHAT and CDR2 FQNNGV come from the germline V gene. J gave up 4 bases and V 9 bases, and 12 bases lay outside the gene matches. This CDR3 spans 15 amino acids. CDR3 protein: CASRLAGRLRETQYF. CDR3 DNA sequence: TGTGCCAGTCGGCTAGCGGGGCGGCTGCGAGAGACCCAGTACTTC.

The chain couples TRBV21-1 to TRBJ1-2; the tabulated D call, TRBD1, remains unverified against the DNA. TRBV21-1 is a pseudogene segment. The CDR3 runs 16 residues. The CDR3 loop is CASSKQEGTGGYGYTF. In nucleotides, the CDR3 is TGTGCCAGCAGCAAACAGGAGGGGACAGGGGGCTATGGCTACACCTTC.